These 24 T cell receptor beta chains came from one sample sequenced in a study of T cell changes during pregnancy in multiple sclerosis. TCRdb keeps only in-frame clones here, not all; method: immunoSEQ multiplex PCR. The sample lists about 42,000 clones, around 84% seen once, with 0.64% in the top ten. Sequenced material: CD4+ T cells from peripheral blood mononuclear cells, taken before pregnancy. The receptors here all came from a female donor with multiple sclerosis, enrolled in a pregnancy study.

The gene calls are TRBV5-1 and TRBJ2-1; TRBD2 aligns across 12 bases. The germline gives CDR1 SGHRS, CDR2 YFSETQ. J gave up 10 bases and V 0 bases, and 11 bases lay outside the gene matches. CDR3 size: 17 residues. The CDR3 here is CASSLDLAGGSGREQFF. The CDR3 DNA reads TGCGCCAGCAGCTTGGATCTAGCGGGAGGGTCGGGGAGGGAGCAGTTCTTC.

J is TRBJ1-5 and V is TRBV4-2; D is unresolved. Germline values: CDR1 LGHNA, CDR2 YNFKEQ. The length of the CDR3 is 16 residues. V dropped 0 bases and J dropped 0 bases, with 9 bases sitting between them. In DNA, the CDR3 is TGTGCCAGCAGCCAAGAGGTCCGGTATAGCAATCAGCCCCAGCATTTT. Translated, it gives CASSQEVRYSNQPQHF.

This clone was seen just once. The gene calls are TRBV25-1 and TRBJ1-2, with D maybe TRBD1 (5 bases). The CDR3 length is 16 residues. From germline, CDR1 is MGHDK and CDR2 SYGVNS. Trimming took off 2 bases at V and 0 bases at J, with 13 bases between the two ends. In nucleotides, the CDR3 is TGTGCCAGCAGTGAAGCGGGGACGGGATCTAACTATGGCTACACCTTC. Its protein product is CASSEAGTGSNYGYTF.

The chain combines TRBV19 with TRBJ1-4; 9 bases align to TRBD1. This CDR3 contains 15 residues. Germline CDR1 LNHDA, CDR2 SQIVND (reference sequence). V lost 5 bases, J lost 5 bases, and 6 bases stayed unmatched. The CDR3 loop is CASSLWGTGNEKLFF. The CDR3 DNA sequence: TGTGCCAGTAGTCTTTGGGGGACAGGGAATGAAAAACTGTTTTTT.

This chain links TRBV19 with TRBJ1-2, with 9 bases identical to TRBD1. The germline CDR1 and CDR2 sequences are LNHDA and SQIVND (reference sequence). The ends lost 10 bases at V and 7 bases at J; junction bases unmatched: 19. The CDR3 loop spans 16 amino acids. The CDR3 sequence: CAIQSTGQGVARGYTF. DNA for the CDR3: TGTGCCATACAGTCAACGGGACAGGGAGTGGCCCGTGGCTACACCTTC.

This clone has a single count. CDR3 amino acids: CASSANVFGTSTDTQYF. The CDR3 DNA is TGTGCCAGCAGCGCTAACGTGTTCGGGACTAGCACAGATACGCAGTATTTT. The chain joins TRBV9 to TRBJ2-3, with D perhaps matching TRBD2 (6 bases). The length of the CDR3 is 17 residues. V was cut by 3 bases and J by 0 bases, with 17 bases left in between. In germline, CDR1 is SGDLS, CDR2 YYNGEE.

The chain recombines TRBV2 with TRBJ1-1; D is perhaps TRBD1 (5 bases). CDR1 is SNHLY and CDR2 is FYNNEI in the germline V gene. V lost 6 bases, J lost 7 bases, and 18 bases lay in between. The CDR3 spans 14 residues. The CDR3 loop is CASRDIRGAGEAFF. CDR3 DNA sequence: TGTGCCAGCAGAGATATTCGCGGGGCAGGTGAAGCTTTCTTT.

V is TRBV18 and J is TRBJ1-2; 12 nucleotides agree with TRBD1. The J segment lost 8 bases and the V segment lost 0 bases, leaving 10 bases of the junction unmatched. The CDR3 sequence is 17 residues long. Germline values: CDR1 KGHSH, CDR2 LQKENI. CDR3: CASSPPGQGALQRGYTF. Written as DNA, the CDR3 is TGTGCCAGCTCACCACCGGGACAGGGGGCCCTCCAACGAGGCTACACCTTC.

The chain links TRBV5-1 to TRBJ2-3; D perhaps matches TRBD1 (5 bases). Germline lookup yields CDR1 SGHRS and CDR2 YFSETQ. The CDR3 has 15 amino acids. Trimming cost V 0 bases and J 6 bases, with 14 bases left between them. CDR3 in amino acids: CASSLAQPDIDTQYF. The CDR3 nucleotides are TGCGCCAGCAGCTTGGCCCAACCGGACATTGATACGCAGTATTTT.

In nucleotides, the CDR3 is TGTGCCAGCAGCTTGACCGACAACTCTGGAAACACCATATATTTT. It specifies CASSLTDNSGNTIYF. The chain has TRBV5-4 and TRBJ1-3, with D hard to call. Germline CDR1 reads SGHNT; CDR2 reads YYREEE (reference sequence). The V and J ends lost 1 base and 0 bases respectively, with 8 bases between them. There are 15 residues in the CDR3.

The chain couples TRBV27 to TRBJ2-6, with D possibly being TRBD1 (6 bases). Looked up from germline, CDR1 is MNHEY and CDR2 is SMNVEV (reference sequence). The CDR3 is 13 residues long. The V and J ends lost 6 bases and 4 bases respectively, with 7 bases between them. The CDR3 reads CASRGAGANVLTF. CDR3 sequence (DNA): TGTGCCAGCAGGGGGGCCGGGGCCAACGTCCTGACTTTC.

V is TRBV6-4 and J is TRBJ1-1; D gene uncertain. The CDR3 covers 11 residues. V lost 6 bases, J lost 5 bases, and 7 bases lay in between. Germline V gene lookup returns CDR1 MRHNA and CDR2 SNTAGT. CDR3 DNA sequence: TGTGCCAGCAGAGGACTTACTGAAGCTTTCTTT. Its translation is CASRGLTEAFF.

As concerns this clone: Distinct nucleotide sequences in the sample also encode this CDR3. This chain joins TRBV7-9 and TRBJ1-1; D remains ambiguous. CDR1 SEHNR and CDR2 FQNEAQ come from the germline V gene (reference sequence). The CDR3 runs 15 residues. V lost 3 bases and J 0 bases, leaving 11 bases between the germline ends. CDR3 nucleotide sequence: TGTGCCAGCAGCTTCGGCGGGTCCATGAACACTGAAGCTTTCTTT. This gives the protein CASSFGGSMNTEAFF.

V gene TRBV19 combines with J gene TRBJ1-5; 7 nucleotides match TRBD1. The CDR3 totals 15 residues. V gave up 6 bases and J gave up 7 bases; unmatched junction bases: 12. Looked up from germline, CDR1 is LNHDA and CDR2 is SQIVND (reference sequence). The CDR3 region is CASRALTGMGQPQHF. CDR3 DNA: TGTGCCAGTAGGGCCTTGACAGGGATGGGGCAGCCCCAGCATTTT.

This rearrangement joins TRBV7-2 to TRBJ1-2; no definite D call. This CDR3 contains 15 residues. Germline values: CDR1 SGHTA, CDR2 FQGNSA. V lost 10 bases and J 0 bases, leaving 18 bases between the germline ends. CDR3 DNA sequence: TGTGCCAAGACGGGGTTCCTTGGAGCTAACTATGGCTACACCTTC. This translates into CAKTGFLGANYGYTF.

The V gene is TRBV12-5, the J gene TRBJ1-1; no clear D gene. Looked up from germline, CDR1 is LGHNT and CDR2 is FRNRAP. Trimming took 0 bases from V and 0 from J, leaving 17 bases between them. This CDR3 region has 18 residues. CDR3 DNA sequence: TGTGCTAGTGGTTTGGTACAACCTTCAACGCCAATGAACACTGAAGCTTTCTTT. As protein: CASGLVQPSTPMNTEAFF.

V and J are TRBV5-1 and TRBJ1-3, with 7 positions matching TRBD1. The CDR3 runs to 14 residues. The V segment lost 2 bases and the J segment 4 bases; nucleotides outside the gene matches: 3. Germline CDR1 and CDR2: SGHRS and YFSETQ. The CDR3 DNA sequence: TGCGCCAGCAGCTTCGGGACAGTAGGAAACACCATATATTTT. It specifies CASSFGTVGNTIYF.

The chain has TRBV10-3 and TRBJ1-2; TRBD1 might be the D (6 bases). Germline V lookup: CDR1 ENHRY, CDR2 SYGVKD. This CDR3 comprises 12 residues. V was clipped by 6 bases and J by 7 bases, with 12 bases between them. The CDR3 sequence is CAIRQGRSGYTF. The CDR3 region has the DNA TGTGCCATCAGACAGGGTCGGTCTGGCTACACCTTC.

This clone was observed once. V is TRBV19 and J is TRBJ2-1; D is perhaps TRBD2 (6 bases). The V and J ends lost 7 bases and 4 bases respectively, with 8 bases between them. The CDR3 runs 12 residues. The germline V gene encodes CDR1 LNHDA and CDR2 SQIVND (reference sequence). The CDR3: CASTAGYNEQFF. As DNA, the CDR3 is TGTGCCAGTACCGCGGGGTACAATGAGCAGTTCTTC.

The V gene is TRBV7-3, the J gene TRBJ2-3; 13 positions agree with TRBD2. CDR3 size: 14 residues. The V segment lost 5 bases and the J segment 8 bases; nucleotides outside the gene matches: 4. The germline gives CDR1 SGHTA, CDR2 FQGTGA. The CDR3: CASSTSGGASTQYF. The CDR3 bases are TGTGCCAGCAGCACTAGCGGGGGGGCCAGTACGCAGTATTTT.

The chain has TRBV14 and TRBJ2-7, with TRBD1 matching over 12 bases. Germline CDR1 is SGHDN and CDR2 is FVKESK. Germline trimming cut 3 bases from V and 2 bases from J; bases unmatched to any gene: 11. This CDR3 has 18 amino acids. The CDR3 reads CASSHGPGQGADPYEQYF. The CDR3 DNA sequence: TGTGCCAGCAGCCATGGACCGGGACAGGGGGCGGACCCCTACGAGCAGTACTTC.

This clone turned up a few times. This sequence joins TRBV9 and TRBJ2-7; 7 bases align to TRBD2. The V gene end was trimmed by 0 bases and the J gene end by 2 bases; junction bases not matched to a gene: 5. Germline V gives CDR1 SGDLS, CDR2 YYNGEE. This CDR3 has 15 amino acids. The CDR3 nucleotides read TGTGCCAGCAGCGTAGGAACTAGCGCCGCCTACGAGCAGTACTTC. Protein: CASSVGTSAAYEQYF.

This chain connects TRBV6-5 to TRBJ2-5; 8 bases align to TRBD2. Germline V gives CDR1 MNHEY, CDR2 SVGAGI. Unmatched junction bases numbered 5, after V lost 0 bases and J lost 5 bases. The CDR3 has 15 residues. The CDR3 protein is CASSYSAGGYETQYF. CDR3 nucleotide sequence: TGTGCCAGCAGTTACTCGGCGGGAGGATATGAGACCCAGTACTTC.

The CDR3 loop reads CASSIRTGNLNTGELFF. DNA for the CDR3: TGTGCCAGTAGTATCCGGACAGGAAACCTGAACACCGGGGAGCTGTTTTTT. The chain joins TRBV19 to TRBJ2-2; 7 bases line up with TRBD1. V was pared by 3 bases and J by 1 base, with 8 bases of the junction left unmatched. CDR3 length: 17 amino acids. Germline CDR1 and CDR2: LNHDA and SQIVND (reference sequence).